This T cell receptor beta chain derives from a study of T cell responses to AZD1222 COVID-19 vaccine. The ends were cut back, 6 bases at V and 3 bases at J, with 5 bases in the middle. The CDR3 has 11 residues. The germline V gene has CDR1 MNHEY and CDR2 SVGAGI. Libraries were prepared by immunoSEQ multiplex PCR; TCRdb keeps only in-frame clonotypes and omits some of them. The table lists 110,000 or so clones, 88% of them singletons. Sequencing was performed on peripheral blood, taken on day 0 of AZD1222 vaccination. The gene calls are TRBV6-5 and TRBJ1-2; the D is unclear. The clonotype comes from an adult in good health. CDR3 protein: CASRKDYGYTF. CDR3 nucleotides: TGTGCCAGCAGGAAGGACTATGGCTACACCTTC.